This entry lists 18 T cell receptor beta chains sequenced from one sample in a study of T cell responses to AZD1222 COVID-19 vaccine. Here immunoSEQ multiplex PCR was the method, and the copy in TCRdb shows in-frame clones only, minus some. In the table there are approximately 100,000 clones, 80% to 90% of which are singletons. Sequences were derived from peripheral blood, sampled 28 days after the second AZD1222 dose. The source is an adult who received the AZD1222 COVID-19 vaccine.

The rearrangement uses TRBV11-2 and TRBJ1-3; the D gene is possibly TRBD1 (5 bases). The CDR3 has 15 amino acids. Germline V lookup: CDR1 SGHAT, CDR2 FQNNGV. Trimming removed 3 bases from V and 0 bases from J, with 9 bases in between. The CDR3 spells CASSLGQGSGNTIYF. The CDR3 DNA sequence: TGTGCCAGCAGCTTGGGGCAGGGCTCTGGAAACACCATATATTTT.

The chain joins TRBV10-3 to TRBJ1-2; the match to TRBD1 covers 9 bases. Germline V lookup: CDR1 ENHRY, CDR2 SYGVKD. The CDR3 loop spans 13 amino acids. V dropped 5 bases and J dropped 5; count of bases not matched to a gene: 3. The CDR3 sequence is CAISRDREYGYTF. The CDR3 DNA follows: TGTGCCATCAGTCGGGACAGGGAATATGGCTACACCTTC.

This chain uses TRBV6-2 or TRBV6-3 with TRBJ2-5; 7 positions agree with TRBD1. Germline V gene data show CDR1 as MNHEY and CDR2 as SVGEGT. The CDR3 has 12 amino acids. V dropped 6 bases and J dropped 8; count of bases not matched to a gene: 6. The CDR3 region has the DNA TGTGCCAGCAGCCCGACAGGGATTACCCAGTACTTC. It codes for CASSPTGITQYF.

The CDR3 here is CASNEGPSGGFNTGELFF. The DNA of the CDR3 is TGCGCCAGCAACGAGGGACCTAGCGGGGGATTCAACACCGGGGAGCTGTTTTTT. This sequence joins TRBV5-1 and TRBJ2-2; 10 nucleotides align to TRBD2. The germline CDR1 and CDR2 sequences are SGHRS and YFSETQ. The CDR3 has 18 amino acids. J was trimmed by 2 bases and V by 6 bases; bases with no gene match: 13.

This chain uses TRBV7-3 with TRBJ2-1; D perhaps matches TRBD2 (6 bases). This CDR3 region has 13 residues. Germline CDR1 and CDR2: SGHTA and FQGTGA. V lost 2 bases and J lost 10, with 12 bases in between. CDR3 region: CASSLAWGDEQFF. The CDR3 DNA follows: TGTGCCAGCAGCTTAGCCTGGGGGGACGAGCAGTTCTTC.

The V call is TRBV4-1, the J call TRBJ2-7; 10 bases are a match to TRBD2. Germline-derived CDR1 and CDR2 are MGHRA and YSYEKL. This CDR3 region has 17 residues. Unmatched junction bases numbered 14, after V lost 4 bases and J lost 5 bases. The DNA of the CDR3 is TGCGCCAGCAGCCCGGTCGGGGCTAGCGGGAGTAGGGACGAGCAGTACTTC. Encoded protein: CASSPVGASGSRDEQYF.

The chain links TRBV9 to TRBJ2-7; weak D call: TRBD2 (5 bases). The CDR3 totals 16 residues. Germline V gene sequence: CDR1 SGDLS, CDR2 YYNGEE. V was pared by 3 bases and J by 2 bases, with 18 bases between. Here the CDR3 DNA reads TGTGCCAGCAGCGGAACCGGGGTAGCGCCCACCTACGAGCAGTACTTC. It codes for CASSGTGVAPTYEQYF. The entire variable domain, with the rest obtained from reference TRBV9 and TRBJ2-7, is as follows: DSGVTQTPKHLITATGQRVTLRCSPRSGDLSVYWYQQSLDQGLQFLIQYYNGEERAKGNILERFSAQQFPDLHSELNLSSLELGDSALYFCASSGTGVAPTYEQYFGPGTRLTVT.

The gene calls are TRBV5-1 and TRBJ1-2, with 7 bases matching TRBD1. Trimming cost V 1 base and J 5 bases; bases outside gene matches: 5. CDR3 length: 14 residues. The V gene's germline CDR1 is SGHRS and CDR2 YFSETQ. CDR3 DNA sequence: TGCGCCAGCAGCTTGATCGAGGGGGCATATGGCTACACCTTC. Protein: CASSLIEGAYGYTF.

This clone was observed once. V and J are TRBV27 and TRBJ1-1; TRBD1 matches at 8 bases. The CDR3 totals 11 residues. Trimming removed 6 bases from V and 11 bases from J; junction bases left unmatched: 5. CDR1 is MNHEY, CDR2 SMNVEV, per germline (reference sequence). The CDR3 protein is CASRAGGNAFF. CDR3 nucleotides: TGTGCCAGCAGGGCAGGGGGCAATGCTTTCTTT.

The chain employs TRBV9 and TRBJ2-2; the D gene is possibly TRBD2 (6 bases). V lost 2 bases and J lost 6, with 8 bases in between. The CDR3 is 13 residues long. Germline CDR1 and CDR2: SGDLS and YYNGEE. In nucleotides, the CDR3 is TGTGCCAGCAGCGTGGGGGGACCCGGGGAGCTGTTTTTT. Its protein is CASSVGGPGELFF.

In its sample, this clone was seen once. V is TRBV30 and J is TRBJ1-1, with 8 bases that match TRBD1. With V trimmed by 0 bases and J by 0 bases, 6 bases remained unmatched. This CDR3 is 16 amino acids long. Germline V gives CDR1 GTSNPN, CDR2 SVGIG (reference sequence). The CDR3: CAWSVGTGPMNTEAFF. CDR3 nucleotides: TGTGCCTGGAGTGTAGGGACAGGTCCAATGAACACTGAAGCTTTCTTT. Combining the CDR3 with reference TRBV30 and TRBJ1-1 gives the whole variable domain SQTIHQWPATLVQPVGSPLSLECTVEGTSNPNLYWYRQAAGRGLQLLFYSVGIGQISSEVPQNLSASRPQDRQFILSSKKLLLSDSGFYLCAWSVGTGPMNTEAFFGQGTRLTVV.

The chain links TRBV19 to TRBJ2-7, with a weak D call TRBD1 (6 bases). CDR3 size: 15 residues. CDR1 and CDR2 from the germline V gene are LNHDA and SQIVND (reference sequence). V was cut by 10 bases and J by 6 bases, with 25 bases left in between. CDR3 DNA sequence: TGTGCCACCGGAGGATCCATGACAGGCGCGGCCGAGCAGTACTTC. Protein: CATGGSMTGAAEQYF.

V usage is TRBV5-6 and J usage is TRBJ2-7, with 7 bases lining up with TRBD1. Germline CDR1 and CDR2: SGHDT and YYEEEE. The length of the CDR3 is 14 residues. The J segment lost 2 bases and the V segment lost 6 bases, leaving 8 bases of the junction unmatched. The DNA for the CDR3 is TGTGCCAGCACCCGCTCGGGACAGACCTACGAGCAGTACTTC. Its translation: CASTRSGQTYEQYF.

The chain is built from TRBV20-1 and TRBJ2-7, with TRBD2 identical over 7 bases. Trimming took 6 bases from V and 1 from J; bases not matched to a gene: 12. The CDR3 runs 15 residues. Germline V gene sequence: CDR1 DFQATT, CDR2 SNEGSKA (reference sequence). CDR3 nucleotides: TGCAGTGCAAGTTCCGGATCTAGCGGATCCTACGAGCAGTACTTC. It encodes CSASSGSSGSYEQYF.

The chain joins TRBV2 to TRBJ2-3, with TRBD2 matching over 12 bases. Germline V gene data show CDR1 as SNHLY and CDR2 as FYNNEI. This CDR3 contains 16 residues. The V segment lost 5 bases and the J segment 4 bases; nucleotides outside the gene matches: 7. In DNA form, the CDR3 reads TGTGCCAGCAGTCCAGGACTAGCGGGGCGCGCAGATACGCAGTATTTT. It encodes CASSPGLAGRADTQYF. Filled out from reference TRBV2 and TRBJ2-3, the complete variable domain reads EPEVTQTPSHQVTQMGQEVILRCVPISNHLYFYWYRQILGQKVEFLVSFYNNEISEKSEIFDDQFSVERPDGSNFTLKIRSTKLEDSAMYFCASSPGLAGRADTQYFGPGTRLTVL.

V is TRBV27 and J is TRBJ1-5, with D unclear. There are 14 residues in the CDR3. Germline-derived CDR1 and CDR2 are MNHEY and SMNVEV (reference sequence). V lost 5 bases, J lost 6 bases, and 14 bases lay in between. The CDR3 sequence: CASSPSGTLQPQHF. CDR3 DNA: TGTGCCAGCAGTCCCTCGGGTACACTTCAGCCCCAGCATTTT.

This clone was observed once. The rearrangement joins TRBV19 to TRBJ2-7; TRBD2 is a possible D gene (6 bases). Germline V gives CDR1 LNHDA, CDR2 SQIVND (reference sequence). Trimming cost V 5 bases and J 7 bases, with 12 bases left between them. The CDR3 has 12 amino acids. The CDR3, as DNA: TGTGCCAGTAGTCCTTCCGGGGGAGAGCAGTACTTC. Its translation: CASSPSGGEQYF. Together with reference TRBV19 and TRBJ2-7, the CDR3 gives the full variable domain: DGGITQSPKYLFRKEGQNVTLSCEQNLNHDAMYWYRQDPGQGLRLIYYSQIVNDFQKGDIAEGYSVSREKKESFPLTVTSAQKNPTAFYLCASSPSGGEQYFGPGTRLTVT.

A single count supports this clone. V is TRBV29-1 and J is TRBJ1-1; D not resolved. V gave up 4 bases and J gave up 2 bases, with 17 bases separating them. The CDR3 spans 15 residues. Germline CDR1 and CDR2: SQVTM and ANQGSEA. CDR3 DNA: TGCAGCGTTGTCACCCGGGCAGGCGAAAACACTGAAGCTTTCTTT. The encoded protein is CSVVTRAGENTEAFF.